This T cell receptor (beta chain) was documented in a study of blood T cell repertoires in COVID-19. Trimming stripped 3 bases from V and 3 bases from J, with 11 bases between. CDR1 is SGHAT and CDR2 is FQNNGV in the germline V gene. The CDR3 contains 14 residues. In its sample, this clone was seen a few times. Original processing methods: The authors estimated nucleated cell counts from reference gene primer amplification. Repertoires were generated with immunoSEQ multiplex PCR, while TCRdb's copy carries only in-frame clones and drops some. D and trimming were read from the DNA, whereas the V and J calls and clone size are those reported in that table. The sample lists almost 250,000 clones; approximately 86% were seen once.

This clonotype was sampled from a woman aged 60-75 years who had recovered from COVID-19. Sequencing was performed on peripheral blood. This sequence joins TRBV11-2 and TRBJ1-2; a weak D match, TRBD1 (5 bases). CDR3 sequence (DNA): TGTGCCAGCAGCTTGCTCGGACAACACTATGGCTACACCTTC. Its protein product is CASSLLGQHYGYTF.